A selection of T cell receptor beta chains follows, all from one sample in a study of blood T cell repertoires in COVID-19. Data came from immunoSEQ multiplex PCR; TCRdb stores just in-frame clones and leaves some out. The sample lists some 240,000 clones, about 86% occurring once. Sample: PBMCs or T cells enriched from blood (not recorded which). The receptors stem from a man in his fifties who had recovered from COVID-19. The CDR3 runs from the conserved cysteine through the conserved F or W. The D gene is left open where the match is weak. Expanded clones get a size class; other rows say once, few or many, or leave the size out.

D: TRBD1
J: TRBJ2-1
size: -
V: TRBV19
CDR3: CASSAWTGGNYNEQFF
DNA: TGTGCCAGTAGTGCCTGGACAGGGGGTAACTACAATGAGCAGTTCTTC

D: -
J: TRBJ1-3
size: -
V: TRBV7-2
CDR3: CASSLDWGAAGNTIYF
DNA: TGTGCCAGCAGCTTAGACTGGGGCGCGGCGGGAAACACCATATATTTT

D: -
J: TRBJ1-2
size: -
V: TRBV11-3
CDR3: CASSPGQSDGYTF
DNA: TGTGCCAGCAGCCCCGGACAGTCGGATGGCTACACCTTC

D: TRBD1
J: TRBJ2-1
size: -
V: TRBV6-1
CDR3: CASSEWPGQPTSSYNEQFF
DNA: TGTGCCAGCAGTGAATGGCCGGGACAGCCAACGAGCTCCTACAATGAGCAGTTCTTC

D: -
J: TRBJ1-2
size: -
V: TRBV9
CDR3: CASSARTTGIDGYTF
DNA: TGTGCCAGCAGCGCGCGGACGACAGGAATAGATGGCTACACCTTC

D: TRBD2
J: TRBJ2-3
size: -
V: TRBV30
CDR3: CAWSVAGGTDTQYF
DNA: TGTGCCTGGAGTGTCGCGGGGGGCACGGATACGCAGTATTTT

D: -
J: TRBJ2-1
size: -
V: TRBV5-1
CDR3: CASRGGASSYNEQFF
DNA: TGCGCCAGCAGGGGCGGGGCGTCCTCCTACAATGAGCAGTTCTTC

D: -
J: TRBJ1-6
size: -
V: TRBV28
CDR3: CASRRGQSYNSPLHF
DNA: TGTGCCAGCAGACGAGGACAGTCCTATAATTCACCCCTCCACTTT

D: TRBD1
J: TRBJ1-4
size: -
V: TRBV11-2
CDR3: CASSLGGTGFNEKLFF
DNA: TGTGCCAGCAGCTTGGGCGGGACAGGGTTTAATGAAAAACTGTTTTTT

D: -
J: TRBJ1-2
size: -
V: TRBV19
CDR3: CASSIGIEAGGYTF
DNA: TGTGCCAGTAGTATAGGTATCGAGGCGGGTGGCTACACCTTC

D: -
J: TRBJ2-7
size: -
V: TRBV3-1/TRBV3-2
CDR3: CASSQDWREQYF
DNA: TGTGCCAGCAGCCAAGACTGGCGGGAGCAGTACTTC

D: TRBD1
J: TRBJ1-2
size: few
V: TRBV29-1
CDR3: CSVGQARGYTF
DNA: TGCAGCGTCGGACAGGCGAGGGGCTACACCTTC

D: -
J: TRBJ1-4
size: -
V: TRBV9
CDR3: CASSEWQGNEKLFF
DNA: TGTGCCAGCAGCGAGTGGCAGGGGAACGAAAAACTGTTTTTT

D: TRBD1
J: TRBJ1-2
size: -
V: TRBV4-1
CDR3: CASSPDRVPGYTF
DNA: TGCGCCAGCAGCCCCGACAGGGTTCCAGGCTACACCTTC

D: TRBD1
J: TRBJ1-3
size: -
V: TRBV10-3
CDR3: CAISEVRGSGNTIYF
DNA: TGTGCCATCAGTGAGGTCAGGGGGTCTGGAAACACCATATATTTT

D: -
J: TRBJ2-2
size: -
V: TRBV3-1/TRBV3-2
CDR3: CASSQTRTANTGELFF
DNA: TGTGCCAGCAGCCAAACCAGGACAGCGAACACCGGGGAGCTGTTTTTT

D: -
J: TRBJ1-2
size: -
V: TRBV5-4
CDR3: CASSVAHQGYTF
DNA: TGTGCCAGCAGCGTAGCACACCAGGGCTACACCTTC

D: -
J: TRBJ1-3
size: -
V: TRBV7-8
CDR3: CASRLPPSNTIYF
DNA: TGTGCCAGCAGACTGCCCCCTTCGAACACCATATATTTT

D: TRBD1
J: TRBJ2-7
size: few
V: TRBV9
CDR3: CASSEEGGPYEQYF
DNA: TGTGCCAGCAGCGAAGAAGGGGGCCCCTACGAGCAGTACTTC

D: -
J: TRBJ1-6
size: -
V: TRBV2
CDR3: CASTLGGNSPLHF
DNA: TGTGCCAGCACCCTAGGTGGAAATTCACCCCTCCACTTT

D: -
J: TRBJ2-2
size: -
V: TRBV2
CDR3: CASSETWGGQGELFF
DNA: TGTGCCAGCAGTGAAACCTGGGGGGGACAAGGGGAGCTGTTTTTT

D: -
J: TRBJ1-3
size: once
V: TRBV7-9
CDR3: CASSFRGIGSGNTIYF
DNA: TGTGCCAGCAGCTTCCGCGGGATAGGCTCTGGAAACACCATATATTTT

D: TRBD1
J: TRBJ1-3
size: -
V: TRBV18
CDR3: CASSPGQGAFGNTIYF
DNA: TGTGCCAGCTCACCGGGACAGGGGGCCTTTGGAAACACCATATATTTT

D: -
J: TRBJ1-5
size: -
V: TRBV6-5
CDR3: CASKQRRDQPQHF
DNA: TGTGCCAGCAAACAAAGACGGGATCAGCCCCAGCATTTT

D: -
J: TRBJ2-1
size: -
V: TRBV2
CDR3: CASSEREGEQFF
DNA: TGTGCCAGCAGTGAAAGAGAGGGTGAGCAGTTCTTC

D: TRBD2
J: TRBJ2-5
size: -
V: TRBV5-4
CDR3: CASSLGLAGVEETQYF
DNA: TGTGCCAGCAGCTTGGGACTAGCGGGAGTCGAGGAGACCCAGTACTTC

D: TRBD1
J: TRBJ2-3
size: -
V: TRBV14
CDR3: CASSQGQGEGDTQYF
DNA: TGTGCCAGCAGCCAAGGACAGGGAGAGGGAGATACGCAGTATTTT

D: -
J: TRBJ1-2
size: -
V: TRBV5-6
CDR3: CASSLMGLSGYTF
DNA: TGTGCCAGCAGCTTGATGGGGCTTTCTGGCTACACCTTC

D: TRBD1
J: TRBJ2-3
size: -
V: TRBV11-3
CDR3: CASSLRWGQGVKYF
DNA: TGTGCCAGCAGCTTACGGTGGGGACAGGGGGTAAAGTATTTT

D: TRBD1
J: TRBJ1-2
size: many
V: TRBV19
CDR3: CASSTEQGAYYGYTF
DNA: TGTGCCAGTAGTACAGAACAGGGGGCGTACTATGGCTACACCTTC

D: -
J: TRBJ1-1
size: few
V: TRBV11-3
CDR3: CASSLGAAHTEAFF
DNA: TGTGCCAGCAGCTTAGGGGCAGCTCACACTGAAGCTTTCTTT

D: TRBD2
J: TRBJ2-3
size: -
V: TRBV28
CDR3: CASSLRLAGTDTQYF
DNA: TGTGCCAGCAGTTTACGACTAGCGGGGACAGATACGCAGTATTTT

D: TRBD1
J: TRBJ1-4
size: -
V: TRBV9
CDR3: CASSVVPLGQDLTNEKLFF
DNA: TGTGCCAGCAGCGTAGTTCCCTTGGGACAGGATCTAACTAATGAAAAACTGTTTTTT

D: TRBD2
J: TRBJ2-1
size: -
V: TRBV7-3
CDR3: CASSLSRLAGPHEQFF
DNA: TGTGCCAGCAGCTTAAGTCGACTAGCGGGCCCCCATGAGCAGTTCTTC

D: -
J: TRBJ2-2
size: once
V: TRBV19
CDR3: CASSTRGYTGELFF
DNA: TGTGCCAGTAGTACTCGGGGATACACCGGGGAGCTGTTTTTT